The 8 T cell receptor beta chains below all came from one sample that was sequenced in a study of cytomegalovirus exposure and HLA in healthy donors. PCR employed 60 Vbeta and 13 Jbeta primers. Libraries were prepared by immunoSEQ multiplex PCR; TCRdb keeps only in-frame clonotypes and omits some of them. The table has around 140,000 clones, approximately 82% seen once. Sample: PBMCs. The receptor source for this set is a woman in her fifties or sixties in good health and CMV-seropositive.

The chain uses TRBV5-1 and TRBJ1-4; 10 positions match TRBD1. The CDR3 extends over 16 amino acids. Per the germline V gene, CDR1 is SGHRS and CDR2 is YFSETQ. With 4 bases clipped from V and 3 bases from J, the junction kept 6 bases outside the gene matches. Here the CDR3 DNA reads TGCGCCAGCAGCGTGGACAGGGGGGGAGCTAATGAAAAACTGTTTTTT. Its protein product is CASSVDRGGANEKLFF.

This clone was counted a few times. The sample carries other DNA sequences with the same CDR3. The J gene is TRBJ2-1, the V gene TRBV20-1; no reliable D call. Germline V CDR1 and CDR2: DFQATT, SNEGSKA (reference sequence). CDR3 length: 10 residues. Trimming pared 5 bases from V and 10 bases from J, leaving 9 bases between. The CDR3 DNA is TGCAGTGCTCCCCCCCAGGAGCAGTTCTTC. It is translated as CSAPPQEQFF.

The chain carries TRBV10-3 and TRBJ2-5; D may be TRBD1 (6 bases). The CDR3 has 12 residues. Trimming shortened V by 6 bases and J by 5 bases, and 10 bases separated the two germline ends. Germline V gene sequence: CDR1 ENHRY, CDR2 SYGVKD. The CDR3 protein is CAISNRVETQYF. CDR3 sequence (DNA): TGTGCCATCAGCAACAGGGTCGAGACCCAGTACTTC.

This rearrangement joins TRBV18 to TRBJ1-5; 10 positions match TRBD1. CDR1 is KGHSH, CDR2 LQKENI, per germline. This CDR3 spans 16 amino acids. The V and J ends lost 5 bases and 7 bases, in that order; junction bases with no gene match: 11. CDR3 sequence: CASSSGTGVINQPQHF. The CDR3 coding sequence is TGTGCCAGCTCATCCGGGACAGGGGTAATAAACCAGCCCCAGCATTTT.

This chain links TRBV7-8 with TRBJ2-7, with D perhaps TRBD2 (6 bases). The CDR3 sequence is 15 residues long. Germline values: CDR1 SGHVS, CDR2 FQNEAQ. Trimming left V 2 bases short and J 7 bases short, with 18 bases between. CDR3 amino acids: CASSLPAGTFGEQYF. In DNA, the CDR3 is TGTGCCAGCAGCTTACCCGCAGGGACTTTCGGGGAGCAGTACTTC.

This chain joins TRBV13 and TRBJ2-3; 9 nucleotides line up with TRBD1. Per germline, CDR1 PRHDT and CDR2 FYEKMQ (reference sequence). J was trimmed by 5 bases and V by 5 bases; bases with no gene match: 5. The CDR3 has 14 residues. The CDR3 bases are TGTGCCAGCAGCCGGACAGGGGTGGAAGATACGCAGTATTTT. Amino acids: CASSRTGVEDTQYF.

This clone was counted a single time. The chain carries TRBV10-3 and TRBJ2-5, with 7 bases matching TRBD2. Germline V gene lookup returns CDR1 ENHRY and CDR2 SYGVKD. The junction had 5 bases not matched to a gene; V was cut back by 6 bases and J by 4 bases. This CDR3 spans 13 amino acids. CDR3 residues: CAISRLAVETQYF. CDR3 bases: TGTGCCATCAGCCGACTAGCCGTAGAGACCCAGTACTTC.

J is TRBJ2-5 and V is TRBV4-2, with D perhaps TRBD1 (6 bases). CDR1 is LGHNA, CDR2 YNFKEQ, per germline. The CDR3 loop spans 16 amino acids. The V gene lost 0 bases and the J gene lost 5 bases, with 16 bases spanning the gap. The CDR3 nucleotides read TGTGCCAGCAGCCAAGAAATCGGGACACCGGGGGAGACCCAGTACTTC. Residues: CASSQEIGTPGETQYF.